The 20 T cell receptor beta chains reported below all come from one sample, sequenced in a study of control samples from healthy donors and cancer patients. The table came from immunoSEQ multiplex PCR; TCRdb's copy has only in-frame clones and leaves some out. The sample holds approximately 150,000 clones, approximately 91% seen once. The sequenced material came from blood. The receptors originated from a man aged 25 to 40 in good health.

As DNA, the CDR3 is TGTGCCAGTCACCCAGACAGGGGAAATCAGCCCCAGCATTTT. As protein: CASHPDRGNQPQHF. The chain recombines TRBV19 with TRBJ1-5, with 8 bases matching TRBD1. CDR3 length: 14 residues. V was pared by 8 bases and J by 4 bases, with 7 bases of the junction left unmatched. CDR1 and CDR2 (germline): LNHDA, SQIVND (reference sequence). The full variable domain, completed using reference TRBV19 and TRBJ1-5, is DGGITQSPKYLFRKEGQNVTLSCEQNLNHDAMYWYRQDPGQGLRLIYYSQIVNDFQKGDIAEGYSVSREKKESFPLTVTSAQKNPTAFYLCASHPDRGNQPQHFGDGTRLSIL.

The chain couples TRBV24-1 to TRBJ2-2, with 8 bases matching TRBD2. Trimming cost V 8 bases and J 0 bases; bases outside gene matches: 1. The length of the CDR3 is 14 residues. The germline CDR1 and CDR2 sequences are KGHDR and SFDVKD. The CDR3 sequence is CATTAGANTGELFF. The CDR3 DNA follows: TGTGCCACCACAGCGGGGGCGAACACCGGGGAGCTGTTTTTT.

The CDR3 bases are TGCGCCAGCAGCCAAGTCGTAGTCCCCGGGATGTACGAGCAGTACTTC. This translates into CASSQVVVPGMYEQYF. The chain links TRBV4-1 to TRBJ2-7; tentative D call: TRBD2 (5 bases). Trimming removed 1 base from V and 4 bases from J, with 17 bases in between. Looked up from germline, CDR1 is MGHRA and CDR2 is YSYEKL. The CDR3 contains 16 residues.

The chain recombines TRBV24-1 with TRBJ2-1; TRBD1 agrees at 7 bases. This CDR3 has 13 amino acids. J lost 0 bases, V lost 10 bases, and 2 bases had no gene match. Germline V CDR1 and CDR2: KGHDR, SFDVKD. In DNA form, the CDR3 reads TGTGCCACACGGGACAGCTCCTACAATGAGCAGTTCTTC. Protein: CATRDSSYNEQFF.

The gene calls are TRBV7-9 and TRBJ2-3; D is undetermined. This CDR3 has 14 amino acids. Germline CDR1 SEHNR, CDR2 FQNEAQ (reference sequence). With 5 bases removed from V and 0 bases from J, the gap between germline ends came to 9 bases. This CDR3 is CASSVPQSTDTQYF. CDR3 DNA: TGTGCCAGCAGCGTACCACAGAGCACAGATACGCAGTATTTT.

The chain links TRBV7-9 to TRBJ2-1; the D gene is possibly TRBD2 (7 bases). V lost 4 bases and J lost 8, with 21 bases in between. CDR3 length: 16 amino acids. CDR1 is SEHNR, CDR2 FQNEAQ, per germline (reference sequence). The CDR3 here is CASSSWSRGRPDEQFF. CDR3 DNA sequence: TGTGCCAGCAGCTCTTGGTCGCGGGGGCGTCCCGATGAGCAGTTCTTC.

This rearrangement joins TRBV5-4 to TRBJ2-7; no definite D call. The V gene lost 4 bases and the J gene lost 0 bases, with 11 bases spanning the gap. CDR1 is SGHNT, CDR2 YYREEE, per germline (reference sequence). The CDR3 covers 14 residues. CDR3 sequence reads: CASSPASHSYEQYF. In DNA, the CDR3 is TGTGCCAGCAGCCCGGCCAGCCACTCCTACGAGCAGTACTTC.

The V gene is TRBV27, the J gene TRBJ2-1; no firm D call. Trimming took off 6 bases at V and 5 bases at J, with 14 bases between the two ends. The CDR3 runs 14 residues. Germline CDR1 and CDR2: MNHEY and SMNVEV (reference sequence). In DNA form, the CDR3 reads TGTGCCAGCAGACTACCGGGCCCAAACAATGAGCAGTTCTTC. It codes for CASRLPGPNNEQFF.

This chain connects TRBV7-9 to TRBJ1-2; 10 nucleotides agree with TRBD1. The germline gives CDR1 SEHNR, CDR2 FQNEAQ (reference sequence). The CDR3 is 13 amino acids. Trimming at V came to 1 base and at J to 8 bases, leaving 1 base not matched to a gene. CDR3 loop: CASSLGTGGGYTF. In DNA, the CDR3 is TGTGCCAGCAGCTTAGGGACAGGGGGAGGCTACACCTTC. Complete variable domain (other parts from reference TRBV7-9 and TRBJ1-2): DTGVSQNPRHKITKRGQNVTFRCDPISEHNRLYWYRQTLGQGPEFLTYFQNEAQLEKSRLLSDRFSAERPKGSFSTLEIQRTEQGDSAMYLCASSLGTGGGYTFGSGTRLTVV.

The chain employs TRBV3-1 (or the pseudogene TRBV3-2) and TRBJ1-1; D is uncertain. V lost 3 bases and J 3 bases, leaving 8 bases between the germline ends. CDR1 and CDR2 (germline): LGHDT, YNNKEL (reference sequence). The CDR3 is made up of 13 amino acids. The CDR3 sequence: CASSHPGHTEAFF. The DNA of the CDR3 is TGTGCCAGCAGCCATCCGGGTCACACTGAAGCTTTCTTT.

V is TRBV15 and J is TRBJ1-5; D is uncertain. CDR1 and CDR2 from the germline V gene are LNHNV and YYDKDF (reference sequence). CDR3 size: 14 residues. Trimming took 1 base from V and 6 from J, leaving 10 bases between them. Here the CDR3 reads CATSRVPGFQPQHF. CDR3 nucleotide sequence: TGTGCCACCAGCAGAGTACCGGGTTTTCAGCCCCAGCATTTT.

The chain employs TRBV19 and TRBJ1-2, with TRBD1 matching 7 bases. V was clipped by 9 bases and J by 1 base; unmatched bases: 11. This CDR3 has 15 residues. Germline V lookup: CDR1 LNHDA, CDR2 SQIVND (reference sequence). The CDR3 DNA reads TGTGCCAGCCGACAGGGTTCATATAGTAACTATGGCTACACCTTC. Translating gives CASRQGSYSNYGYTF.

The V call is TRBV7-9, the J call TRBJ1-4, with 8 bases fitting TRBD1. J was trimmed by 10 bases and V by 5 bases; bases with no gene match: 15. The CDR3 covers 16 residues. CDR1 and CDR2 (germline): SEHNR, FQNEAQ (reference sequence). CDR3 in amino acids: CASSRPTGAGKGKLFF. In nucleotides, the CDR3 is TGTGCCAGCAGCCGCCCGACAGGGGCGGGTAAGGGAAAACTGTTTTTT.

V gene TRBV6-6 combines with J gene TRBJ1-6; D perhaps matches TRBD1 (5 bases). The germline gives CDR1 MNHNY, CDR2 SVGAGI (reference sequence). This CDR3 spans 14 amino acids. The V end lost 7 bases, the J end lost 7 bases, and 14 bases lay between the germline ends. This CDR3 reads CASTRGDGNSPLHF. DNA for the CDR3: TGTGCCAGCACCCGGGGGGATGGGAATTCACCCCTCCACTTT.

The chain has TRBV7-6 and TRBJ2-2; D remains ambiguous. The CDR3 contains 16 residues. V was pared by 0 bases and J by 0 bases, with 8 bases between. Germline-derived CDR1 and CDR2 are SGHVS and FNYEAQ. This CDR3 is CASSLAELTNTGELFF. The CDR3 DNA reads TGTGCCAGCAGCTTAGCGGAACTGACGAACACCGGGGAGCTGTTTTTT.

This chain links TRBV7-2 with TRBJ1-1, with D tentatively TRBD1 (5 bases). Trimming removed 5 bases at V and 0 bases at J, with 7 bases between. From germline, CDR1 is SGHTA and CDR2 FQGNSA. The CDR3 is 13 residues long. The CDR3 coding sequence is TGTGCCAGCAGCCAACAGGTGAACACTGAAGCTTTCTTT. It codes for CASSQQVNTEAFF.

The rearrangement uses TRBV27 and TRBJ2-7; 9 positions match TRBD2. The V segment lost 0 bases and the J segment 4 bases; nucleotides outside the gene matches: 1. Germline V CDR1 and CDR2: MNHEY, SMNVEV (reference sequence). CDR3 length equals 14 residues. CDR3 region: CASSLSSGGYEQYF. CDR3 nucleotide sequence: TGTGCCAGCAGTTTATCTAGCGGGGGTTACGAGCAGTACTTC.

The V call is TRBV6-2 or TRBV6-3, the J call TRBJ2-7; D assignment may be TRBD1 or TRBD2 (5 bases each). CDR1 is MNHEY and CDR2 is SVGEGT in the germline V gene. The V gene lost 3 bases and the J gene lost 5 bases, with 14 bases spanning the gap. CDR3 length: 14 residues. CDR3 in amino acids: CASSYVGAPHEQYF. CDR3 in DNA: TGTGCCAGCAGTTATGTCGGGGCCCCCCACGAGCAGTACTTC.

The CDR3 DNA sequence: TGTGCCAGCAGCGATCCGGGGCTAGCGGGTGACAATGAGCAGTTCTTC. Translating it yields CASSDPGLAGDNEQFF. This chain uses TRBV9 with TRBJ2-1, with 8 bases aligning to TRBD2. CDR3 length equals 16 residues. CDR1 is SGDLS, CDR2 YYNGEE, per germline. With V trimmed by 3 bases and J by 5 bases, 10 bases remained unmatched.

This chain links TRBV7-3 with TRBJ2-3; 11 positions agree with TRBD2. Per the germline V gene, CDR1 is SGHTA and CDR2 is FQGTGA. There are 14 residues in the CDR3. J lost 5 bases, V lost 4 bases, and 2 bases had no gene match. CDR3 bases: TGTGCCAGCAGCTCGGGGACTAGCGGAGATACGCAGTATTTT. Its translation is CASSSGTSGDTQYF.